One and the same sample provided the 29 T cell receptor beta chains below, sequenced in a study of blood T cell repertoires in COVID-19. Measured with immunoSEQ multiplex PCR; TCRdb has only the in-frame clones, and not every one. The sample consists of around 210,000 clones, about 85% of them appearing once. The source material was peripheral blood. The source is a man between 60 and 75 years old with COVID-19, enrolled during active disease.

A few counts support this clone. The gene calls are TRBV4-1 and TRBJ1-2, with 7 bases aligning to TRBD1. There are 16 residues in the CDR3. Unmatched junction bases numbered 4, after V lost 0 bases and J lost 0 bases. Germline V CDR1 and CDR2: MGHRA, YSYEKL. As DNA, the CDR3 is TGCGCCAGCAGCCAAGACCGGACAGGATCTAACTATGGCTACACCTTC. This translates into CASSQDRTGSNYGYTF.

The genes are TRBV5-4 and TRBJ2-1; the D gene is possibly TRBD1 (5 bases). Per the germline V gene, CDR1 is SGHNT and CDR2 is YYREEE (reference sequence). Trimming removed 3 bases from V and 3 bases from J, with 13 bases in between. The CDR3 extends over 15 amino acids. The CDR3 nucleotides are TGTGCCAGCAGCTCTGGACATTCGGGCTACAATGAGCAGTTCTTC. Translation: CASSSGHSGYNEQFF. Variable domain in full (rest from reference TRBV5-4 and TRBJ2-1): ETGVTQSPTHLIKTRGQQVTLRCSSQSGHNTVSWYQQALGQGPQFIFQYYREEENGRGNFPPRFSGLQFPNYSSELNVNALELDDSALYLCASSSGHSGYNEQFFGPGTRLTVL.

The rearrangement links TRBV4-2 to TRBJ2-1, with 10 bases aligning to TRBD2. Per germline, CDR1 LGHNA and CDR2 YNFKEQ. V trimming: 5 bases; J trimming: 2 bases; junction bases outside the gene matches: 6. The CDR3 is 16 amino acids. CDR3 in DNA: TGTGCCAGCAGCTGGCTAGCGGGAGACGCCTACAATGAGCAGTTCTTC. Protein product: CASSWLAGDAYNEQFF.

The gene calls are TRBV6-5 and TRBJ1-1; D gene uncertain. V was clipped by 5 bases and J by 4 bases, with 14 bases between them. Germline V gene sequence: CDR1 MNHEY, CDR2 SVGAGI. This CDR3 contains 14 residues. CDR3 in DNA: TGTGCCAGCAGTCCCCGGGGATTCAGCACTGAAGCTTTCTTT. Its protein product is CASSPRGFSTEAFF.

This rearrangement joins TRBV4-1 to TRBJ1-5; D possibly corresponds to TRBD1 (5 bases). V dropped 0 bases and J dropped 2 bases, with 11 bases sitting between them. Germline values: CDR1 MGHRA, CDR2 YSYEKL. The CDR3 is made up of 16 amino acids. The CDR3 loop is CASSQDGRGGNQPQHF. The CDR3 nucleotides read TGCGCCAGCAGCCAAGATGGAAGGGGTGGCAATCAGCCCCAGCATTTT.

The chain employs TRBV3-1 (or the pseudogene TRBV3-2) and TRBJ1-1, with D tentatively TRBD1 (6 bases). The CDR3 totals 17 residues. The V gene's germline CDR1 is LGHDT and CDR2 YNNKEL (reference sequence). V was cut by 0 bases and J by 0 bases, with 14 bases left in between. CDR3 sequence: CASSQEVEDSLNTEAFF. CDR3 coding DNA: TGTGCCAGCAGCCAAGAAGTGGAGGACAGTTTGAACACTGAAGCTTTCTTT.

In the case of this clone: Other DNA sequences within the sample encode an identical CDR3. The V call is TRBV5-1, the J call TRBJ1-5; the D gene is possibly TRBD1 (6 bases). Germline V gene lookup returns CDR1 SGHRS and CDR2 YFSETQ. Trimming removed 5 bases from V and 1 base from J, with 10 bases in between. This CDR3 is built from 14 residues. CDR3 nucleotide sequence: TGCGCCAGCAGTCCTGACAGGAGCAATCAGCCCCAGCATTTT. It is translated as CASSPDRSNQPQHF.

Written as DNA, the CDR3 is TGTGCCAGCAGCCCTGGTAGCGGGAGCTACGAGCAGTACTTC. It encodes CASSPGSGSYEQYF. The V gene is TRBV4-2, the J gene TRBJ2-7; TRBD2 agrees at 9 bases. Germline CDR1 LGHNA, CDR2 YNFKEQ. The J segment lost 3 bases and the V segment lost 4 bases, leaving 4 bases of the junction unmatched. This CDR3 has 14 amino acids.

CDR3 amino acids: CASRAEQDEAFF. The CDR3 nucleotides are TGTGCCAGCAGGGCCGAACAGGATGAAGCTTTCTTT. The chain combines TRBV12-3 or TRBV12-4 with TRBJ1-1, with D possibly matching TRBD1 (5 bases). CDR3 size: 12 residues. With 6 bases removed from V and 7 bases from J, the gap between germline ends came to 12 bases.

The V gene is TRBV10-3, the J gene TRBJ1-5; no definite D call. Trimming pared 2 bases from V and 8 bases from J, leaving 10 bases between. There are 13 residues in the CDR3. In germline, CDR1 is ENHRY, CDR2 SYGVKD. The CDR3 DNA reads TGTGCCATCAGTGAGCGTCTCGGGGAGCCCCAGCATTTT. Translated, it gives CAISERLGEPQHF.

This chain connects TRBV27 to TRBJ2-3; TRBD2 agrees at 11 bases. Germline trimming cut 6 bases from V and 1 base from J; bases unmatched to any gene: 6. This CDR3 is 16 amino acids long. The germline V gene has CDR1 MNHEY and CDR2 SMNVEV (reference sequence). Here the CDR3 reads CASRRTSGSGTDTQYF. The DNA for the CDR3 is TGTGCCAGCAGACGCACTAGCGGGAGCGGCACAGATACGCAGTATTTT.

This chain connects TRBV6-5 to TRBJ1-3, with no clear D. CDR3 length: 14 residues. V gave up 2 bases and J gave up 2 bases, with 7 bases separating them. Germline CDR1 and CDR2: MNHEY and SVGAGI. CDR3: CASSYRGPGNTIYF. DNA of the CDR3: TGTGCCAGCAGTTACAGAGGGCCTGGAAACACCATATATTTT.

The chain combines TRBV27 with TRBJ1-2; TRBD1 aligns across 7 bases. CDR3 size: 15 residues. V shed 3 bases, J shed 5 bases, and the junction held 9 bases outside the gene matches. Per the germline V gene, CDR1 is MNHEY and CDR2 is SMNVEV (reference sequence). CDR3 amino acids: CASSFRRPQGYGYTF. The CDR3 nucleotides read TGTGCCAGCAGTTTCCGCAGACCACAGGGGTATGGCTACACCTTC.

V is TRBV20-1 and J is TRBJ2-3, with unresolved D. V shed 3 bases and J shed 4 bases, with 2 bases lying between them. Per the germline V gene, CDR1 is DFQATT and CDR2 is SNEGSKA (reference sequence). The CDR3 contains 10 residues. The CDR3 is CSASADTQYF. As DNA, the CDR3 is TGCAGTGCTAGCGCAGATACGCAGTATTTT.

The CDR3 reads CATRRAGSTDTQYF. CDR3 nucleotide sequence: TGTGCCACCCGGAGGGCTGGGTCCACAGATACGCAGTATTTT. The rearrangement links TRBV10-3 to TRBJ2-3; a possible D gene is TRBD2 (6 bases). Looked up from germline, CDR1 is ENHRY and CDR2 is SYGVKD. V gave up 10 bases and J gave up 2 bases, with 16 bases separating them. The CDR3 spans 14 residues.

The rearrangement uses TRBV30 and TRBJ1-6; D perhaps matches TRBD1 (6 bases). Trimming left V 3 bases short and J 4 bases short, with 13 bases between. Germline V gene sequence: CDR1 GTSNPN, CDR2 SVGIG (reference sequence). The CDR3 spans 15 residues. CDR3 DNA sequence: TGTGCCTGGAGCGGGGGGACACCTTATAATTCACCCCTCCACTTT. Protein product: CAWSGGTPYNSPLHF. Looking up the rest from reference TRBV30 and TRBJ1-6 gives the full variable domain: SQTIHQWPATLVQPVGSPLSLECTVEGTSNPNLYWYRQAAGRGLQLLFYSVGIGQISSEVPQNLSASRPQDRQFILSSKKLLLSDSGFYLCAWSGGTPYNSPLHFGNGTRLTVT.

The chain joins TRBV4-2 to TRBJ1-3, with TRBD1 matching over 7 bases. This CDR3 contains 21 residues. Germline lookup yields CDR1 LGHNA and CDR2 YNFKEQ. The junction had 21 bases not matched to a gene; V was cut back by 0 bases and J by 4 bases. CDR3 in DNA: TGTGCCAGCAGCCAAGATTCTTTAGGGGGCCGAAGTTACACCACCGGAAACACCATATATTTT. Amino acid sequence: CASSQDSLGGRSYTTGNTIYF.

The V gene is TRBV7-6, the J gene TRBJ1-1; tentative D call: TRBD1 (6 bases). CDR3 length: 14 amino acids. CDR1 and CDR2 from the germline V gene are SGHVS and FNYEAQ. V lost 1 base and J lost 4, with 10 bases in between. CDR3 loop: CASSLVGAGTEAFF. DNA for the CDR3: TGTGCCAGCAGCTTAGTGGGGGCGGGCACTGAAGCTTTCTTT.

The chain uses TRBV5-4 and TRBJ1-2; D might be TRBD1 (6 bases). Trimming removed 1 base at V and 4 bases at J, with 17 bases between. This CDR3 has 16 amino acids. The germline V gene has CDR1 SGHNT and CDR2 YYREEE (reference sequence). CDR3 amino acids: CASSLSAGVLFYGYTF. The CDR3 coding sequence is TGTGCCAGCAGCTTGTCGGCAGGGGTCCTTTTCTATGGCTACACCTTC.

This chain links TRBV7-8 with TRBJ1-2; D is unclear. With 2 bases removed from V and 9 bases from J, the gap between germline ends came to 16 bases. The CDR3 spans 14 residues. From germline, CDR1 is SGHVS and CDR2 FQNEAQ. In DNA form, the CDR3 reads TGTGCCAGCAGCTTACAGAGCCTCTCGGGGAGCTACACCTTC. As protein: CASSLQSLSGSYTF.

This sequence joins TRBV18 and TRBJ2-7; weak D call: TRBD1 (6 bases). Between the trimmed V and J ends, which lost 2 bases and 2 bases, there was a span of 10 bases. The CDR3 is 14 amino acids. Germline CDR1 KGHSH, CDR2 LQKENI. The CDR3 nucleotides read TGTGCCAGCTCACCAAGACAGGTGCCCTACGAGCAGTACTTC. This gives the protein CASSPRQVPYEQYF.

V and J are TRBV6-6 and TRBJ1-5; D is possibly TRBD1 (6 bases). Germline CDR1 is MNHNY and CDR2 is SVGAGI (reference sequence). Trimming removed 4 bases at V and 7 bases at J, with 17 bases between. The CDR3 spans 15 residues. CDR3 residues: CASSFGQLVIQPQHF. The CDR3 DNA sequence: TGTGCCAGCAGTTTCGGACAGTTAGTGATCCAGCCCCAGCATTTT.

The chain combines TRBV19 with TRBJ1-3; D is possibly TRBD1 (5 bases). The CDR3 covers 16 residues. CDR1 is LNHDA, CDR2 SQIVND, per germline (reference sequence). The V and J ends lost 5 bases and 0 bases respectively, with 14 bases between them. As DNA, the CDR3 is TGTGCCAGTAGTCGCGGGACGGTAAGCTCTGGAAACACCATATATTTT. Translation: CASSRGTVSSGNTIYF. The whole variable domain, filled in from reference TRBV19 and TRBJ1-3, reads DGGITQSPKYLFRKEGQNVTLSCEQNLNHDAMYWYRQDPGQGLRLIYYSQIVNDFQKGDIAEGYSVSREKKESFPLTVTSAQKNPTAFYLCASSRGTVSSGNTIYFGEGSWLTVV.

This chain uses TRBV9 with TRBJ2-3, with TRBD2 identical over 9 bases. CDR1 is SGDLS and CDR2 is YYNGEE in the germline V gene. J lost 5 bases, V lost 0 bases, and 7 bases had no gene match. The CDR3 runs 16 residues. DNA of the CDR3: TGTGCCAGCAGCGTAGCTGGCGGGAGGGCTATAGATACGCAGTATTTT. It encodes CASSVAGGRAIDTQYF.

This clone was seen only once. The V call is TRBV9, the J call TRBJ1-6; the D is unclear. Germline assignment: CDR1 SGDLS and CDR2 YYNGEE. The CDR3 is 12 residues long. The germline V and J ends were trimmed by 2 bases and 8 bases, with 5 bases remaining between them. The CDR3 loop is CASSVRDSPLHF. The CDR3 DNA follows: TGTGCCAGCAGCGTTCGGGATTCACCCCTCCACTTT.

The CDR3 reads CASRPPRGSFTEAFF. CDR3 bases: TGTGCCAGCAGGCCACCCAGGGGCTCGTTCACTGAAGCTTTCTTT. The V and J genes are TRBV27 and TRBJ1-1; possibly TRBD1 for D (6 bases). Trimming took 6 bases from V and 4 from J, leaving 18 bases between them. Germline loops: CDR1 MNHEY, CDR2 SMNVEV (reference sequence). The CDR3 contains 15 residues.

This chain joins TRBV4-3 and TRBJ1-6, with D hard to call. Trimming stripped 0 bases from V and 7 bases from J, with 16 bases between. Germline V CDR1 and CDR2: LGHNA, YSLEER. CDR3 length: 17 amino acids. CDR3 DNA: TGCGCCAGCAGCCAAGACCCCCCCGGAGGGCAAAATTCACCCCTCCACTTT. It is translated as CASSQDPPGGQNSPLHF.

The V and J genes are TRBV3-1 (or the pseudogene TRBV3-2) and TRBJ2-6; D perhaps matches TRBD2 (6 bases). CDR3 length equals 16 residues. V was cut by 4 bases and J by 0 bases, with 10 bases left in between. Germline V CDR1 and CDR2: LGHDT, YNNKEL (reference sequence). CDR3 in DNA: TGTGCCAGCAGCCTTTGGAGGGGCTCTGGGGCCAACGTCCTGACTTTC. This gives the protein CASSLWRGSGANVLTF.

A single count supports this clone. CDR3 DNA: TGCGCCAGCAGCTTGAAGTACAGGGGACGCTCTGGGGCCAACGTCCTGACTTTC. Translating it yields CASSLKYRGRSGANVLTF. The rearrangement links TRBV5-1 to TRBJ2-6, with 7 bases fitting TRBD1. CDR1 is SGHRS and CDR2 is YFSETQ in the germline V gene. This CDR3 region has 18 residues. V was pared by 1 base and J by 0 bases, with 7 bases of the junction left unmatched.